This T cell receptor (beta chain) was profiled in a study of OX40 agonist ivuxolimab in advanced cancers. J lost 4 bases, V lost 2 bases, and 3 bases had no gene match. The CDR3 loop spans 16 amino acids. Per germline, CDR1 SGHVS and CDR2 FQNEAQ. Data came from immunoSEQ multiplex PCR; TCRdb stores just in-frame clones and leaves some out. There are 45,000 to 50,000 clones in the sample; approximately 91% occur only once, and roughly 7.8% lies in the top ten. This receptor was obtained from an adult with an advanced solid tumor such as melanoma, head and neck, liver or kidney cancer. The material was CD4+ or CD8+ T cells sorted from blood, obtained in a trial of the OX40 agonist ivuxolimab. V gene TRBV7-8 combines with J gene TRBJ2-1; TRBD2 aligns across 12 bases. CDR3 in DNA: TGTGCCAGCAGCTTAAAGGGACTAGCGGGTTACAATGAGCAGTTCTTC. It codes for CASSLKGLAGYNEQFF.